The next 6 T cell receptor beta chains were all read from a single sample in a study of T-cell reconstitution after alpha-beta-depleted transplantation in children. The TCRbeta library incorporated unique molecular identifiers. MiXCR, applied by TCRdb to the PCR reads, yields one record per CDR3 protein. The sample holds over 200,000 distinct CDR3 sequences, 8% to 9.5% seen once. The sample was PBMCs from the stem cell graft donor, taken from the stem cell graft. These receptors were taken from a human donor who donated a stem cell graft to a child with acute lymphoblastic leukemia.

The chain couples TRBV20-1 to TRBJ1-1, with a possible D match to TRBD1 (6 bases). The CDR3 consists of 13 residues. Germline loops: CDR1 DFQATT, CDR2 SNEGSKA (reference sequence). V lost 3 bases and J 4 bases, leaving 12 bases between the germline ends. The CDR3 protein is CSARGGGGTEAFF. The CDR3 DNA reads TGCAGTGCTAGGGGGGGAGGGGGCACTGAAGCTTTCTTT.

The chain links TRBV12-3 or TRBV12-4 to TRBJ2-5, with D tentatively TRBD2 (6 bases). The CDR3 totals 14 residues. Trimming removed 3 bases at V and 3 bases at J, with 11 bases between. The chain's CDR3 is CASSFPPGEETQYF. In DNA form, the CDR3 reads TGTGCCAGCAGTTTCCCCCCGGGGGAAGAGACCCAGTACTTC.

This clonotype was counted many times. The chain is built from TRBV28 and TRBJ2-3, with D perhaps being TRBD1 or TRBD2 (5 bases each). Deletions cut 0 bases from V and 0 bases from J, with 10 bases between. Germline V gene lookup returns CDR1 MDHEN and CDR2 SYDVKM. The CDR3 runs to 16 residues. The CDR3 here is CASSLWGVESTDTQYF. CDR3 DNA: TGTGCCAGCAGTTTATGGGGGGTCGAGAGCACAGATACGCAGTATTTT.

The genes are TRBV5-1 and TRBJ2-1; the match to TRBD1 covers 11 bases. The CDR3 totals 16 residues. V lost 1 base, J lost 6 bases, and 6 bases stayed unmatched. Germline-derived CDR1 and CDR2 are SGHRS and YFSETQ. CDR3 residues: CASSLLTGQGVNEQFF. The CDR3 nucleotides read TGCGCCAGCAGCTTGCTAACGGGACAGGGGGTCAATGAGCAGTTCTTC. The full variable domain, its missing parts supplied by reference TRBV5-1 and TRBJ2-1, is KAGVTQTPRYLIKTRGQQVTLSCSPISGHRSVSWYQQTPGQGLQFLFEYFSETQRNKGNFPGRFSGRQFSNSRSEMNVSTLELGDSALYLCASSLLTGQGVNEQFFGPGTRLTVL.

This clonotype has more than one count but fewer than ten. The chain joins TRBV20-1 to TRBJ2-7, with a possible D match to TRBD1 (6 bases). Germline V lookup: CDR1 DFQATT, CDR2 SNEGSKA (reference sequence). The V gene lost 2 bases and the J gene lost 2 bases, with 16 bases spanning the gap. CDR3 length: 15 residues. The CDR3 nucleotides are TGCAGTGCTAGACCCCCGACGGACAGTACCTACGAGCAGTACTTC. Its protein is CSARPPTDSTYEQYF.

A few counts support this clonotype. The chain links TRBV7-2 to TRBJ1-2; possibly TRBD1 for D (5 bases). Germline CDR1 and CDR2: SGHTA and FQGNSA. V lost 1 base and J 1 base, leaving 13 bases between the germline ends. This CDR3 has 16 amino acids. As DNA, the CDR3 is TGTGCCAGCAGCTTAGGGGCAGGGCCTGTTAACTATGGCTACACCTTC. Translation: CASSLGAGPVNYGYTF.